This T cell receptor (beta chain) was captured by sequencing in a study of blood T cell repertoires in COVID-19. About the study: Material from acute and convalescent COVID-19 was sourced from the United States, Italy and Spain. The analysed material was cDNA or gDNA that came from T cells, B-cell-depleted T cells, or PBMCs.

Per the study methods: Amplification of reference gene primers provided the estimated nucleated cell counts. Only in-frame clones appear in the TCRdb table, and some are missing; sequencing was by immunoSEQ multiplex PCR. V and J calls plus clone size are reproduced from that table; the DNA served to infer D and trimming. In the table there are about 55,000 clones, roughly four fifths of which are singletons. The receptor was isolated from a woman in her sixties with acute or convalescent COVID-19. The sequencing sample was made of peripheral blood.

CDR3 sequence: CASSLGAGGPADTQYF. The CDR3 DNA sequence: TGCGCCAGCAGCTTAGGAGCGGGGGGGCCTGCAGATACGCAGTATTTT. The V gene is TRBV5-1, the J gene TRBJ2-3; TRBD2 aligns across 10 bases. V was clipped by 2 bases and J by 4 bases; unmatched bases: 7. CDR1 is SGHRS and CDR2 is YFSETQ in the germline V gene. The CDR3 spans 16 residues.